The present entry profiles one T cell receptor (beta chain) with its context. This record belongs to a study of blood T cell repertoires in COVID-19. Clones were read by immunoSEQ multiplex PCR, and TCRdb kept only the in-frame ones, dropping some. This table has roughly 100,000 clones, roughly four fifths appearing once. Trimming stripped 4 bases from V and 8 bases from J, with 12 bases between. CDR1 is MRHNA, CDR2 SNTAGT, per germline. The CDR3 sequence is 13 residues long. The sample comprised peripheral blood. This chain joins TRBV6-4 and TRBJ2-1; maybe TRBD2 (6 bases). The source of this sequence is a woman older than 75 with acute or convalescent COVID-19. CDR3 DNA: TGTGCCAGCAGTGCCGTACGGGGGTATGAGCAGTTCTTC. Encoded protein: CASSAVRGYEQFF.